This T cell receptor (beta chain) was captured by sequencing in a study of T cell changes during pregnancy in multiple sclerosis. Data came from immunoSEQ multiplex PCR; TCRdb stores just in-frame clones and leaves some out. The sample has about 48,000 clones, about 88% seen once; the top ten hold 1% to 1.5%. This CDR3 has 13 amino acids. Germline CDR1 and CDR2: MDHEN and SYDVKM. Trimming took 2 bases from V and 7 from J, leaving 11 bases between them. The clonotype originates from a female donor with multiple sclerosis, enrolled in a pregnancy study. The source was CD4+ T cells from peripheral blood mononuclear cells, collected in the second trimester of pregnancy. V usage is TRBV28 and J usage is TRBJ1-2, with a tentative D call TRBD1 (5 bases). The CDR3 loop is CASSLLDRVGYTF. DNA for the CDR3: TGTGCCAGCAGTTTACTAGACAGAGTTGGCTACACCTTC.